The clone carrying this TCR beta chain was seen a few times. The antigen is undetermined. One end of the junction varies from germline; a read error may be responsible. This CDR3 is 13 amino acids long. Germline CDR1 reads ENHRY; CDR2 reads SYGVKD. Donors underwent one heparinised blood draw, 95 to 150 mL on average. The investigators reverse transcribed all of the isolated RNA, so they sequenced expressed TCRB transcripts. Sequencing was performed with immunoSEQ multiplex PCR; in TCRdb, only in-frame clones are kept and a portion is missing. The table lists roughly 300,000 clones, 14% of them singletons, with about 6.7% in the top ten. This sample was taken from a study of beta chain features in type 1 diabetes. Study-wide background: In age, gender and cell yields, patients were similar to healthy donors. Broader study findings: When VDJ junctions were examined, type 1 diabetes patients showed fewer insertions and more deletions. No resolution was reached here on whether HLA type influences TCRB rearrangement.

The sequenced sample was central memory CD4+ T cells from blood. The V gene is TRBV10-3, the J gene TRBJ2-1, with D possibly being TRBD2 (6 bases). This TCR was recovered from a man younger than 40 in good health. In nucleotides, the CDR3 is TGTGCCAGCAGTGGAGGGACCAACAATGAGCAGTTCTTC. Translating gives CASSGGTNNEQFF.